This is a list of T cell receptor beta chains from one sample in a study of tumor and adjacent non-tumor tissue in lung cancer. TCRdb re-derived calls from the multiplex PCR reads in MiXCR, one entry per CDR3 protein. The data contain about 85,000 distinct CDR3 sequences, approximately 57% of them singletons. The material sequenced was lung tumor tissue. These receptors came from a man between 65 and 85 years old with non-small cell lung cancer. Each CDR3 is given with its conserved first and last residue. Fields, in order: clone size, J gene, V gene, D gene, CDR3 DNA, CDR3 protein. The D gene is left open where the match is weak. The size field is filled for only some rows; it gives once, few, many or a size class.

size: few
J: TRBJ1-3
V: TRBV28
D: .
DNA: TGTGTCAGCAAAGAGGTTAGTTTTGGAAACACCATATATTTT
CDR3: CVSKEVSFGNTIYF

size: many
J: TRBJ1-5
V: TRBV6-6
D: .
DNA: TGTGCCAGCAGTGCAGGCGGGATCAATCAGCCCCAGCATTTT
CDR3: CASSAGGINQPQHF

size: many
J: TRBJ2-3
V: TRBV10-2
D: TRBD2
DNA: TGCGCCAGCAGGGGACTAGCGGGGCATACAGATACGCAGTATTTT
CDR3: CASRGLAGHTDTQYF

size: few
J: TRBJ2-5
V: TRBV11-1
D: TRBD1
DNA: TGTGTCAGCGGCGGAGTCGGACAGGGCCAGTACTTC
CDR3: CVSGGVGQGQYF

size: .
J: TRBJ2-5
V: TRBV29-1
D: .
DNA: TGCAGCGTTGATGGCAGAGCGCAAGAGACCCAGTACTTC
CDR3: CSVDGRAQETQYF

size: many
J: TRBJ2-7
V: TRBV5-4
D: .
DNA: TGTGCCAGCAGCTGGGATAACATCGGAGGATATCGCGAGCAGTACTTC
CDR3: CASSWDNIGGYREQYF

size: .
J: TRBJ2-3
V: TRBV20-1
D: TRBD2
DNA: TGCAGTACTAGAGAGGCTAGCGGGAGATCAGATACGCAGTATTTT
CDR3: CSTREASGRSDTQYF

size: .
J: TRBJ2-6
V: TRBV11-2
D: TRBD2
DNA: TGTGCCAGTAGCCGCGGGAGAAAAGGGGTCAACGTCCTGGCTTTC
CDR3: CASSRGRKGVNVLAF

size: .
J: TRBJ2-7
V: TRBV11-2
D: .
DNA: TGTGCCAGTAGCCCCCTTACAGTAAGAGACGAGCAGTACTTC
CDR3: CASSPLTVRDEQYF

size: medium-sized
J: TRBJ2-5
V: TRBV6-6
D: TRBD1
DNA: TGTGCCAGCACCGACAGGGATACCCAGTACTTC
CDR3: CASTDRDTQYF

size: .
J: TRBJ2-7
V: TRBV20-1
D: TRBD1
DNA: TGCAGTGTCACAGGGGGTTCCTTCTGCGAGCAGTACTTC
CDR3: CSVTGGSFCEQYF

size: large
J: TRBJ2-7
V: TRBV29-1
D: TRBD2
DNA: TGCAGCGCGCAACTAGCGGGAGGGCCTCGGGAGCAGTACTTC
CDR3: CSAQLAGGPREQYF

size: many
J: TRBJ1-1
V: TRBV10-2
D: .
DNA: TGCGCCAGCACCAGGGACCCTAAGTACGCTTTCTTT
CDR3: CASTRDPKYAFF

size: many
J: TRBJ2-7
V: TRBV4-1
D: TRBD1
DNA: TGCGCCAGCAGCCAAGTTTGGGGACAGGGACTAACTCCCTCCTACGAGCAGTACTTC
CDR3: CASSQVWGQGLTPSYEQYF

size: many
J: TRBJ2-1
V: TRBV29-1
D: TRBD2
DNA: TGCAGCGTTGGAGCTAGCGGGCGCTACAATGAGCAGTTCTTC
CDR3: CSVGASGRYNEQFF

size: many
J: TRBJ1-1
V: TRBV10-2
D: .
DNA: TGCGCCAGCACATACGGGACGGGGAACACTGAAGCTTTCTTT
CDR3: CASTYGTGNTEAFF

size: .
J: TRBJ2-5
V: TRBV11-2
D: TRBD1
DNA: TGTGCCAGCAGCTGTACCAGGACAGGTCAAGAGACCCGGTACTTC
CDR3: CASSCTRTGQETRYF

size: .
J: TRBJ2-5
V: TRBV20-1
D: TRBD1
DNA: TGCAGTGCTAGCGGAGGCAGGGGGCTTGATGAGACCCAGTACTTC
CDR3: CSASGGRGLDETQYF

size: .
J: TRBJ2-1
V: TRBV11-1
D: .
DNA: TGTGCCAGCGGCTTAGTTGTAGCCAATGAGCAGTTTTTC
CDR3: CASGLVVANEQFF

size: .
J: TRBJ2-1
V: TRBV6-1
D: .
DNA: TGTGTCAGCAGTGAATCCCTAGTGGGGCCGTACAATGAGCAGTTCTTC
CDR3: CVSSESLVGPYNEQFF

size: many
J: TRBJ1-1
V: TRBV5-1
D: .
DNA: TGCGCCAGCAGCTTCGGTGACACCCCGGGGGTGGCTTTCTTT
CDR3: CASSFGDTPGVAFF

size: .
J: TRBJ2-3
V: TRBV20-1
D: .
DNA: TGCAGTGGCTTCCCCCTTAGCACAGATACGCAGTATTTT
CDR3: CSGFPLSTDTQYF

size: many
J: TRBJ2-4
V: TRBV29-1
D: .
DNA: TGCAGCGTTATTACAGGGTACCCCAAAAACATTCAGTACTTC
CDR3: CSVITGYPKNIQYF